The TCR beta chain described here comes from a study of low-dose radiotherapy and immunotherapy resistance in tumors. Study details: With fractions of 0.5 Gy given every 2 weeks, Cohort 1 accumulated a total of 6.5 Gy. On an every-two-weeks schedule, patients received intravenous nivolumab 240 mg, along with ipilimumab 1 mg/kg every six weeks.

The treatment that donors received included nivolumab, ipilimumab, aspirin, low-dose cyclophosphamide and low-dose radiotherapy. The V gene's germline CDR1 is SGHDT and CDR2 YYEEEE. The CDR3 has 18 residues. V was pared by 0 bases and J by 2 bases, with 9 bases of the junction left unmatched. Primers used for first-strand cDNA, a TRAV- and TRBV-specific set, covered both alpha and beta chains. Using a constant-region primer together with a V-primer adapter, TCRs were subjected to around 20 PCR cycles of amplification. TCRdb reanalysed the reads using MiXCR and keeps one entry per CDR3 protein. The repertoire holds about 13,000 distinct CDR3 sequences, with about 70% as singletons.

This receptor was obtained from a human donor with advanced metastatic prostate, ovarian, gallbladder or colorectal cancer (not recorded which). This table probably holds off-target reads from a library built for another chain. The gene calls are TRBV5-6 and TRBJ2-7, with 12 nucleotides matching TRBD2. The CDR3 coding sequence is TGTGCCAGCAGCTTGGATGTAGGACTAGCGGGGCAGACCTACGAGCAGTACTTC. This sequence encodes CASSLDVGLAGQTYEQYF.